This TCR beta chain was found in a study of blood T cell repertoires in COVID-19. CDR3 length: 15 amino acids. Between the trimmed V and J ends, which lost 5 bases and 1 base, there was a span of 11 bases. CDR1 and CDR2 from the germline V gene are LNHDA and SQIVND (reference sequence). As processed by the authors: Reference gene primer amplification in the assay estimated nucleated cell counts. Only in-frame clones appear in the TCRdb table, and some are missing; sequencing was by immunoSEQ multiplex PCR. V, J and clone size are taken as reported in that table, and D and trimming were inferred from the DNA itself. The sample holds 200,000 or so clones, 70% to 90% seen once.

The genes are TRBV19 and TRBJ2-2; D perhaps matches TRBD2 (6 bases). Sequenced input: peripheral blood. This TCR was sampled from a man aged 45 to 65 with acute or convalescent COVID-19. CDR3 amino acids: CASSSGGMNTGELFF. The CDR3 nucleotides are TGTGCCAGTAGTTCTGGGGGGATGAACACCGGGGAGCTGTTTTTT.